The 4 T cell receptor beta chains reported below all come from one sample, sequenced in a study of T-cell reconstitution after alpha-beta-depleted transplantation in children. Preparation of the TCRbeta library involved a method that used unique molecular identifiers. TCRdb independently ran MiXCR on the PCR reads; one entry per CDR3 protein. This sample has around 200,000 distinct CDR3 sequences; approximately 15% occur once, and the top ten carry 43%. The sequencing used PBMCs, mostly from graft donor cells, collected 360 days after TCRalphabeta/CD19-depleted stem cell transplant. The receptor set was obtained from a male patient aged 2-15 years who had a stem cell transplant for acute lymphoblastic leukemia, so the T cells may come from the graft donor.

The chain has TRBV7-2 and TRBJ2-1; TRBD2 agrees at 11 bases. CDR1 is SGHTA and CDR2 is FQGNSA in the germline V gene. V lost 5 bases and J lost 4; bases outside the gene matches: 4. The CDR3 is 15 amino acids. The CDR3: CASSIGTSGYNEQFF. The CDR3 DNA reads TGTGCCAGCAGCATAGGGACTAGCGGATACAATGAGCAGTTCTTC. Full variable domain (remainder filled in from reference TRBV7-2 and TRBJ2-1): GAGVSQSPSNKVTEKGKDVELRCDPISGHTALYWYRQSLGQGLEFLIYFQGNSAPDKSGLPSDRFSAERTGGSVSTLTIQRTQQEDSAVYLCASSIGTSGYNEQFFGPGTRLTVL.

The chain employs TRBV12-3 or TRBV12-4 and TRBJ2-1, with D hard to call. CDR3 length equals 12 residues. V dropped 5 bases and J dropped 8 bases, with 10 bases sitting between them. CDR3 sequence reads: CASSRNPDEQFF. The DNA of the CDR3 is TGTGCCAGCAGTCGAAATCCCGATGAGCAGTTCTTC.

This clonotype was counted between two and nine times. This CDR3 reads CASKDRAYTEAFF. In nucleotides, the CDR3 is TGTGCCAGCAAGGACAGGGCGTACACTGAAGCTTTCTTT. This chain connects TRBV7-8 to TRBJ1-1; 8 bases fit TRBD1. J gave up 3 bases and V 7 bases, and 4 bases lay outside the gene matches. CDR3 length equals 13 residues. Germline CDR1 SGHVS, CDR2 FQNEAQ. The whole variable domain, filled in from reference TRBV7-8 and TRBJ1-1, reads GAGVSQSPRYKVAKRGQDVALRCDPISGHVSLFWYQQALGQGPEFLTYFQNEAQLDKSGLPSDRFFAERPEGSVSTLKIQRTQQEDSAVYLCASKDRAYTEAFFGQGTRLTVV.

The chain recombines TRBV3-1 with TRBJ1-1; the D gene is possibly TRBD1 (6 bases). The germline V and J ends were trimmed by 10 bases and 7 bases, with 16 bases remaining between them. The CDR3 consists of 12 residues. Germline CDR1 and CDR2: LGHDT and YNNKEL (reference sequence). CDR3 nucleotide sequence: TGTGCCATCAGTTGGTGGGGGCTTGAAGCTTTCTTT. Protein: CAISWWGLEAFF.